This entry lists 3 T cell receptor beta chains sequenced from one sample in a study of monozygotic twins with inflammatory bowel disease. TCRdb reprocessed the 5' RACE reads, keeping one entry per CDR3 protein, no DNA. The table for this sample gives a few hundred thousand distinct CDR3 sequences. The sequencing sample was made of blood. These receptors were collected from a human donor with ulcerative colitis or Crohn's disease, or a healthy co-twin of an affected twin (not recorded which).

The chain joins TRBV20-1 to TRBJ2-3; TCRdb's D call, TRBD2, is unchecked because there is no DNA. The CDR3 contains 18 residues. CDR1 and CDR2 from the germline V gene are DFQATT and SNEGSKA (reference sequence). The CDR3 region is CSARRITVLAGGTDTQYF.

V gene TRBV13 combines with J gene TRBJ1-2; TCRdb's assignment of TRBD1 cannot be checked, as there is no DNA. Per the germline V gene, CDR1 is PRHDT and CDR2 is FYEKMQ (reference sequence). This CDR3 has 14 residues. CDR3 sequence: CASSLPRTGTGLTF.

V is TRBV5-6 and J is TRBJ2-6; TCRdb selects TRBD1, and the lack of DNA leaves this call unchecked. The CDR3 is 15 amino acids. Per the germline V gene, CDR1 is SGHDT and CDR2 is YYEEEE. CDR3 loop: CASSRQGTGANVLTF.